These 2 T cell receptor beta chains came from one sample sequenced in a study of T cells in localized non-small cell lung cancer. Sequencing used immunoSEQ multiplex PCR; TCRdb keeps in-frame clones, though not all of them. Of over 20,000 clones in the sample, 85% to 95% are singletons; the top ten hold roughly 4.1%. The material sequenced was peripheral blood, taken before any cancer treatment. Receptor source: a female donor over 55 with stage II squamous cell lung carcinoma.

The chain is built from TRBV7-6 and TRBJ1-1; unclear D gene. Looked up from germline, CDR1 is SGHVS and CDR2 is FNYEAQ. The CDR3 has 15 amino acids. Trimming removed 3 bases from V and 1 base from J, with 12 bases in between. The CDR3 coding sequence is TGTGCCAGCAGCTTTCTTCCGGTTGGGAACACTGAAGCTTTCTTT. This translates into CASSFLPVGNTEAFF.

The J gene is TRBJ2-7, the V gene TRBV5-1; 14 bases agree with TRBD2. Trimming removed 4 bases from V and 0 bases from J; junction bases left unmatched: 3. The CDR3 extends over 16 amino acids. Germline V CDR1 and CDR2: SGHRS, YFSETQ. CDR3 DNA: TGCGCCAGCAGCCTGACTAGCGGGGGGGTCTCCTACGAGCAGTACTTC. It specifies CASSLTSGGVSYEQYF.